The next 2 T cell receptor beta chains were all read from a single sample in a study of metastatic and nonmetastatic thyroid tumors. With MiXCR, TCRdb called clones anew from the PCR reads. Of roughly 20,000 clones in the sample, around 33% are singletons; the top ten hold 25% to 30%. Patients were all untreated before their thyroid surgery. Sequencing was performed on tumor tissue. These TCRs come from a female donor with papillary thyroid cancer or a benign thyroid nodule (not recorded which). Some clones in this sample may be carry-over from other donors' samples.

The rearrangement uses TRBV6-1 and TRBJ1-1; TRBD1 agrees at 11 bases. Germline values: CDR1 MNHNS, CDR2 SASEGT. Unmatched junction bases numbered 7, after V lost 7 bases and J lost 3 bases. CDR3 length equals 15 residues. Here the CDR3 reads CASNPGTGGDTEAFF. The CDR3 nucleotides read TGTGCCAGCAACCCAGGGACAGGGGGGGACACTGAAGCTTTCTTT.

The V and J genes are TRBV24-1 and TRBJ2-2, with 8 bases matching TRBD2. Germline trimming cut 8 bases from V and 2 bases from J; bases unmatched to any gene: 6. The CDR3 spans 15 residues. Germline V CDR1 and CDR2: KGHDR, SFDVKD. The CDR3, as DNA: TGTGCCACCAATGGAGCGGGAGCTAACACCGGGGAGCTGTTTTTT. Its translation: CATNGAGANTGELFF.